This T cell receptor (beta chain) was captured by sequencing in a study of blood T cell repertoires in COVID-19. This clone was seen a single time. CDR1 SEHNR and CDR2 FQNEAQ come from the germline V gene (reference sequence). CDR3 size: 11 residues. The V end lost 3 bases, the J end lost 6 bases, and 3 bases lay between the germline ends. Original analysis: Researchers report that nucleated cell counts were estimated from reference gene primer amplification. Only in-frame clones appear in the TCRdb table, and some are missing; sequencing was by immunoSEQ multiplex PCR. V, J and clone size are taken as reported in that table, and D and trimming were inferred from the DNA itself. Here the sample spans about 110,000 clones, about 80% being singletons.

The sequenced material came from peripheral blood. This TCR was sampled from a woman older than 75 with active or convalescent COVID-19. The rearrangement uses TRBV7-9 and TRBJ2-1; D is undetermined. CDR3 nucleotide sequence: TGTGCCAGCAGCTTTAGCAATGAGCAGTTCTTC. Its translation: CASSFSNEQFF.